One T cell receptor (beta chain) is described in this entry. This clone showed up just a few times. Its binding antigen is unknown. Base quality data are lacking; no much larger clone is found one base away. This sample is part of a study of cytomegalovirus exposure and HLA in healthy donors (dated by TCRdb to between 2016 and 2019). About the full investigation: An earlier analysis of around 600 of the donors reported approximately 290 Gb of sequence data and some 100 million unique TCR beta sequences from about 180 million T cells. A separate validation cohort of over 95 different subjects was used in addition to the roughly 700-subject first cohort. Both class I and class II loci were covered by HLA typing, at four-digit resolution. To study patterns of TCR occurrence, a later analysis re-analyzed previously published TCR beta repertoires from 500 to 850 donors and added high-resolution HLA genotyping. Rather than drawing on any new phenotypic data, the later analysis identified candidate immune exposures from TCR beta sequences and the way those sequences occurred across donors. Across approximately 400 genotyped donors of the cohort, an average of approximately 240,000 unique TCR beta nucleotide sequences per donor were sequenced, and 15% to 20% of those sequences were non-productive. To predict cytomegalovirus infection status, the study brought together high-throughput TCR immunosequencing, statistical association of individual TCRs with disease status, and machine learning. Approximately 330 gigabases of sequencing data and around 85 million unique TCR sequences made up an early release that covered nearly 650 HLA-typed donors. In a later genetic analysis, genome-wide SNP genotypes for about 65% of the roughly 670 donors were used, and that subset was treated as a discovery cohort. Four or five DR-DQ haplotypes were handled as single units for association and clustering because linkage in the cohort was strong. The aim of the study was to test whether cataloging public T cell receptors could identify signatures of past pathogen exposure. Typing coverage differed by locus: A, B, C, DRB1 and DQB1 were typed in roughly 620-630 donors, DQA1 in 522, DPA1 in 606, and DPB1 in 472. Donor age, sex, ethnicity and CMV serostatus were collected together with the repertoire data. Every repertoire in the discovery cohort had been generated on one and the same sequencing platform. The study profiled the T cell repertoires of about 640 subjects by immunosequencing and related them to cytomegalovirus serostatus. Of the 300 to 500 genotyped donors, 81% were placed in the genetic ancestry cluster associated with self-reported Caucasian donors. An earlier analysis of 587 of the donors used high-throughput TCR beta sequencing to judge whether each TCR beta V gene segment behaved as functional or pseudogenic.

Libraries came from the immunoSEQ multiplex PCR assay. A mixture of 60 forward primers for TCR Vbeta segments and 13 reverse primers for TCR Jbeta segments was used in the multiplex PCR. Amplification of the CDR3 region of rearranged TCR beta genes was performed with a multiplex PCR assay on genomic DNA. Amplified TCR beta libraries were sequenced as 87-base-pair reads on the Illumina HiSeq System. Under the source paper's analysis protocol: Across the 640 or so repertoires, a later analysis counted 80 million or so unique TCR beta chains, approximately 12 million of which were shared by at least two donors. Raw reads were error-corrected and collapsed into unique sequences with a nearest-neighbor algorithm that merged closely related sequences to remove PCR and sequencing errors. CDR3 sequences were aligned to IMGT reference sequences to assign V, D and J gene segments. For a sequence to be retained, a match of at least six nucleotides to both a V gene segment and a J gene segment was required. A rearrangement was called productive if the CDR3 had no stop codons and remained in frame with V and J, and every other rearrangement was called non-productive. CDR3 was defined according to IMGT convention as the region running from the second conserved V-encoded cysteine to the conserved J-encoded phenylalanine. In an earlier analysis of roughly 580 of the donors, sequences lacking an unambiguous match to a single V gene segment were excluded. In an earlier analysis of 587 of the donors, V segments were called functional above 56.7% productive rearrangements and were called segregating when the between-donor standard deviation exceeded 5%. A statistical classification framework was built to diagnose cytomegalovirus status from the catalog of TCR beta chain sequences. A later analysis assigned V and J genes by comparing TCR nucleotide sequences with IMGT/GENE-DB human TR gene sequences. In a later analysis, CDR3 sequences and most-parsimonious VDJ recombination scenarios were assigned using the TCRdist pipeline. A later analysis defined each TCR beta chain by its CDR3 amino acid sequence plus V-gene family, and excluded reads lacking a unique V-gene family. In a later analysis, fewer than 600 highly shared, low-generation-probability nucleotide sequences were removed to address suspected cross-contamination and a sequencing artifact. A later analysis calculated a clonal expansion index for each public chain from normalized within-repertoire ranks of inferred template counts. A later analysis computed generation probabilities with a VDJ recombination model fitted to out-of-frame rearrangements, and checked the results against IGoR. In a later analysis, TCR-TCR, TCR-HLA and TCR-CMV co-occurrence was scored with hypergeometric tests, and a repertoire-size bias correction was applied to TCR pairs. In a later analysis, false discovery rates were estimated by permuting HLA or CMV assignments 20 times. In a later analysis, co-occurring TCRs were grouped using DBSCAN, with TCRdist sequence similarity added in when clustering inside HLA-allele-positive subsets. Repertoires with fewer than 30,000 or more than 120,000 public chains were left out of co-occurrence clustering, as were four to six repertoires with anomalous nucleotide sharing. TCRdb mirrors the immuneACCESS table, restricted to in-frame sequences. Some clones are absent from its copies; in checked studies, under half trace to an unresolved V gene, and the reason for the others is unknown. That table is the source of V, J and clone size, and D and trimming were worked out from the DNA. Within this sample are tens of thousands of clones, with over 70% of them counted one time only. Roughly 1.2% of the sample goes to the ten largest clones.

From the cysteine up to the phenylalanine, the CDR3 has a length of 14 residues. Here the CDR3 DNA is all that survives: 42 bases in frame from base 1. V is cut by 4 bases and J by 2 bases, and the space between the germline ends is 9 bases. As encoded in the germline V gene (reference sequence), CDR1 is MNHNY while CDR2 is SVGAGI. Points the paper makes about the study in general: The cohort was sequenced for TCR beta chains only, and without alpha or paired-chain data the features that could be detected were limited. In the study, approximately 160 TCR beta chains were listed as associated with cytomegalovirus. Most TCR sequences were seen in very few donors, while some public TCRs were found in many individuals. Sequencing depth was assumed to be roughly uniform across donors in the presence/absence analyses, though that assumption may not hold. Because HLA typing was unavailable for some donors at each locus, only the typed subset was used in association tests. Immune exposure information for the cohort was limited to CMV serostatus. When HLA alleles, especially DR and DQ, strongly co-occurred, TCR associations were difficult to assign to individual alleles. In a later analysis, TCR association rates were found to vary across HLA loci, with the most associated TCRs seen for DRB1 alleles and the fewest for HLA-C alleles. In a later genetic analysis, fewer N-insertions in productive TCRs were reported among donors in an Asian-associated ancestry cluster than the 666-donor mean. In a later analysis, HLA-associated TCR beta chains showed more clonal expansion and lower generation probabilities than non-associated chains that were equally common. In a later analysis, around 15,000 TCR beta sequences were associated with specific HLA alleles at a false discovery rate of 0.05. In a later analysis, most CMV-associated TCR beta chains were found to appear HLA-restricted, with HLA associations seemingly driven largely by CMV exposure. In an earlier analysis of around 500 of the donors, most TCR beta V segments appeared in productive rearrangements about 87% or about 30% of the time, broadly matching IMGT annotations. In a later genetic analysis, a missense DCLRE1C variant was associated with V-gene and J-gene trimming of TCR beta chains, and the association was replicated in an independent cohort. Some IMGT-functional V segments, including TRBV6-2 and TRBV6-3, could not be distinguished by the 87-base-pair reads and were therefore excluded. A further reported finding was that TCR beta sequences accurately predicted the HLA-A and HLA-B alleles for most subjects in the first cohort. According to the authors, the approach could potentially be generalized to other disease states and immunological phenotypes. In vitro tests confirmed that a few of the cytomegalovirus-associated TCR beta chains recognize cytomegalovirus antigens. The classifier was reported to diagnose cytomegalovirus status with high specificity and sensitivity in both the original cohort and the validation cohort. A cluster of highly shared sequence variants was judged likely to represent a technical artifact of the sequencing pipeline. Several of the top co-occurrence clusters appeared to be linked to parvovirus B19, influenza, CMV and Epstein-Barr virus, according to a later analysis. Correlated functional status among segregating V segments might be attributable to linkage disequilibrium, but an unknown experimental factor could not be ruled out. Because counts were too low, 15 to 20 rarely observed V segments, including chromosome 9 orphons, were excluded from the earlier analysis of some 540 of the donors.

The cohort comprised fewer than 750 healthy bone marrow donors. Cohort members were all nominally healthy when sampled, although unrecorded immune exposures were likely present. The donor tested CMV seropositive, placing the donor among the approximately 310 seropositive members of the cohort. A peripheral blood sample was collected from each donor, and TCR beta sequencing was performed on peripheral blood mononuclear cells. Genomic DNA was extracted from the blood cell samples with the Qiagen DNeasy Blood Extraction Kit. The sequenced sample was PBMCs. This receptor was taken from a girl aged 2-9 years in good health and CMV-seropositive. The V and J genes are TRBV6-6 and TRBJ1-5, with the D gene too uncertain to name. DNA sequence: TGTGCCAGCAGTTCGGGTTTGGGCAATCAGCCCCAGCATTTT. Its protein is CASSSGLGNQPQHF.